This entry describes one T cell receptor (beta chain). No antigen is known for it. The data originate from a study of T cell clonotyping in hematopoietic cell transplantation. Study-wide findings and caveats: Recipient TCR diversity dropped after transplant; expanded clonotypes rose from day 30 to 180.

Germline loops: CDR1 GTSNPN, CDR2 SVGIG (reference sequence). The V end was cut by 4 bases, the J end by 6 bases, with 13 bases between. This CDR3 spans 14 amino acids. This table comes from immunoSEQ multiplex PCR, and its TCRdb copy is limited to in-frame clones, with some not included. The sample includes 29,000 or so clones, more than 85% of them seen just once. The material sequenced was PBMCs, taken 100 days after allogeneic stem cell transplant. The chain employs TRBV30 and TRBJ1-6; D is undetermined. This sequence originates from a female patient aged 50 to 65 who had an allogeneic stem cell transplant from a related donor, so the T cells may come from the graft donor. Some clones in this sample may be carry-over from other donors' samples. Here the CDR3 reads CAWNSIPGNSPLHF. CDR3 nucleotides: TGTGCCTGGAATAGTATCCCGGGTAATTCACCCCTCCACTTT.